This is a list of T cell receptor beta chains from one sample in a study of Graves' ophthalmopathy and Graves' hyperthyroidism. In TCRdb, the multiplex PCR reads were re-called with MiXCR into one record per CDR3 protein. The sample carries 200,000 to 250,000 distinct CDR3 sequences, around 50% recorded once. The sample comprised peripheral blood. These receptor sequences come from an adult man with Graves' ophthalmopathy. Each CDR3 is given with its conserved first and last residue. Each record gives: J gene, D gene, clone size, V gene, CDR3 protein, CDR3 DNA. The D gene is left open where the match is weak. Clone size appears in some rows only: once, few, many, or a class for an expanded clone.

TRBJ2-5 | - | - | TRBV10-3 | CASTSGEEETQYF | TGTGCCAGCACCTCGGGGGAGGAAGAGACCCAGTACTTC
TRBJ1-1 | - | few | TRBV7-3 | CASSDYRVSDTEAFF | TGTGCCAGCAGCGACTACAGGGTCTCTGACACTGAAGCTTTCTTT
TRBJ2-5 | - | few | TRBV19 | CASKKDPQETQYF | TGTGCCAGTAAGAAGGATCCTCAAGAGACCCAGTACTTC
TRBJ2-2 | - | - | TRBV20-1 | CSARDRRGGNTGELFF | TGCAGTGCTAGAGATCGAAGGGGGGGGAACACCGGGGAGCTGTTTTTT
TRBJ2-2 | - | - | TRBV20-1 | CSARECRRRTGELFF | TGCAGTGCTAGAGAGTGCAGGAGACGCACCGGGGAGCTGTTTTTT
TRBJ1-3 | - | few | TRBV7-3 | CASSPVGGAFSGNTIYF | TGTGCCAGCAGCCCTGTCGGCGGGGCCTTTTCTGGAAACACCATATATTTT
TRBJ1-4 | - | many | TRBV7-9 | CASSLVLLGLFF | TGTGCCAGCAGCTTGGTCCTATTAGGACTGTTTTTT
TRBJ2-7 | - | - | TRBV29-1 | CSVEDRGVPVYEQYF | TGCAGCGTTGAAGATAGGGGGGTTCCAGTCTACGAGCAGTACTTC
TRBJ1-1 | - | - | TRBV2 | CASSAAGEAFF | TGTGCCAGCAGTGCGGCGGGGGAAGCTTTCTTT
TRBJ1-5 | - | - | TRBV28 | CATRFSQTLNQPQHF | TGTGCCACCCGTTTCAGCCAGACCCTCAATCAGCCCCAGCATTTT
TRBJ2-7 | TRBD2 | - | TRBV25-1 | CASSVGLAGVYEQYF | TGTGCCAGCAGTGTGGGACTAGCGGGAGTCTACGAGCAGTACTTC
TRBJ2-7 | - | many | TRBV12-3/TRBV12-4 | CASRLGDPYEQYF | TGTGCCAGCAGGCTGGGAGACCCGTACGAGCAGTACTTC